This T cell receptor beta chain was identified during a study of molecular identifiers for immune sequencing clone quantification. Study overall: In replicates, RNA from approximately 20,000 or 100,000 naive CD8 cells was split five ways, four sequenced.

The study's findings and limits: One cell's worth of spiked Jurkat TCR RNA was reportedly detectable among approximately 980,000 naive cells.

At least ten counts were recorded for this clonotype. The antigen is unknown. This CDR3 has 17 residues. Germline lookup yields CDR1 SGHTA and CDR2 FQGNSA. Trimming left V 5 bases short and J 9 bases short, with 26 bases between. Bulk TCR libraries used previously described methods and listed TCR primers. TCRdb re-derived calls from the PCR reads in MiXCR, one entry per CDR3 protein. Among about 640,000 distinct CDR3 sequences listed, around 20% were seen once. The authors sorted naive CD8 T cells as CD8+CD4-CCR7+CD45RA+. The chain joins TRBV7-2 to TRBJ2-1; TRBD2 might be the D (5 bases). Sequenced input: naive CD8+ T cells from blood, with Jurkat cell RNA spiked in. The subset is: FACS-sorted CD8+CD4-CCR7+CD45RA+ naive T cells. The clonotype was recovered from a human donor in good health. Some libraries in this study had Jurkat cell RNA spiked in. CDR3 sequence (DNA): TGTGCCAGCAGCCCCGCGCCGGCGGGTCCCTTGAATACTGAGCAGTTCTTC. Translating it yields CASSPAPAGPLNTEQFF.